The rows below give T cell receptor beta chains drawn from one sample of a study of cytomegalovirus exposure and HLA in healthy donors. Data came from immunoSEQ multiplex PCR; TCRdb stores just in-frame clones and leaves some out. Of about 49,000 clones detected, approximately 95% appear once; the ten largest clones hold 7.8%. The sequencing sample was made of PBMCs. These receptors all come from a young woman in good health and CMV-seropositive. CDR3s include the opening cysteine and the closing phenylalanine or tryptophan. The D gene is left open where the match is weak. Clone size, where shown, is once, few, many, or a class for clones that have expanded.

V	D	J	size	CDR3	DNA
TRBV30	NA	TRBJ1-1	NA	CAWSVVGARTEAFF	TGTGCCTGGAGTGTGGTGGGGGCTCGGACTGAAGCTTTCTTT
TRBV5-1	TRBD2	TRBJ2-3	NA	CASSLPSGGGDTQYF	TGCGCCAGCAGCTTACCTAGCGGGGGGGGTGATACGCAGTATTTT
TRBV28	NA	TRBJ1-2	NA	CASSLGVNYGYTF	TGTGCCAGCAGTTTGGGAGTTAACTATGGCTACACCTTC
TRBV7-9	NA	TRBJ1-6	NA	CASSLGGHYYNSPLHF	TGTGCCAGCAGCTTAGGAGGACATTACTATAATTCACCCCTCCACTTT
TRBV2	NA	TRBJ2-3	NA	CASRQTRDTDTQYF	TGTGCCAGCAGGCAGACTAGGGACACAGATACGCAGTATTTT
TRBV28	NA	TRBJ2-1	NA	CASSFTGTPNEQFF	TGTGCCAGCAGCTTTACCGGGACTCCCAATGAGCAGTTCTTC
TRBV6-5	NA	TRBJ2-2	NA	CASSYRVAGELFF	TGTGCCAGCAGTTACCGCGTCGCCGGGGAGCTGTTTTTT
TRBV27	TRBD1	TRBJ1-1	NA	CASSLQQGVSSTEAFF	TGTGCCAGCAGTTTACAACAGGGGGTAAGCTCCACTGAAGCTTTCTTT
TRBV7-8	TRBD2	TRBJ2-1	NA	CASSLGLLAGANEQFF	TGTGCCAGCAGCTTAGGGCTCCTAGCGGGAGCCAATGAGCAGTTCTTC
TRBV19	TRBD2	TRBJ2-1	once	CASMRLSSGRNEQFF	TGTGCCAGTATGAGGTTGTCTAGCGGGAGAAATGAGCAGTTCTTC
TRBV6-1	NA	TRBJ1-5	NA	CASSSFGNSNQPQHF	TGTGCCAGCAGTTCTTTCGGGAATAGCAATCAGCCCCAGCATTTT
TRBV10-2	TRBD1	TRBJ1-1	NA	CASSERGGTGRYEAFF	TGCGCCAGCAGTGAAAGGGGAGGGACAGGGCGTTATGAAGCTTTCTTT
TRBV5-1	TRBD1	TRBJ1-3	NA	CASSAGTGTGNTIYF	TGCGCCAGCAGCGCCGGGACAGGGACTGGAAACACCATATATTTT
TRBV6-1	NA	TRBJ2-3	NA	CASSEVRDTQYF	TGTGCCAGCAGTGAAGTTAGAGATACGCAGTATTTT
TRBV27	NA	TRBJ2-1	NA	CASSLGLYNEQFF	TGTGCCAGCAGTTTGGGACTCTACAATGAGCAGTTCTTC